Sequencing of this T cell receptor beta chain was carried out in a study of OX40 agonist ivuxolimab in advanced cancers. Background on the study: Hepatocellular carcinoma, melanoma, renal cell or head and neck cancer occurred in dose-escalation patients. Prior checkpoint blockade (anti-PD-1, anti-PD-L1 or anti-CTLA-4) was permitted; approximately 40% had it. Study-level results: Partly responding patients at 0.1-3.0 mg/kg showed some of the smallest clonal expansion.

Patients were excluded for autoimmune disease history or systemic immunosuppression. The V segment lost 5 bases and the J segment 0 bases; nucleotides outside the gene matches: 7. The CDR3 has 16 amino acids. Germline V gene sequence: CDR1 SEHNR, CDR2 FQNEAQ (reference sequence). Comment on this clone: What it binds is unknown.

The method was immunoSEQ multiplex PCR; TCRdb's version includes in-frame clones alone and lacks a portion of them. The data contain roughly 30,000 clones, 80% to 90% of them singletons. The genes are TRBV7-9 and TRBJ1-1; 9 bases match TRBD1. The clonotype was recovered from an adult with an advanced solid tumor such as melanoma, head and neck, liver or kidney cancer. The sample here was CD4+ or CD8+ T cells sorted from blood, taken in a trial of the OX40 agonist ivuxolimab. This CDR3 reads CASSPDRGPMNTEAFF. Here the CDR3 DNA reads TGTGCCAGCAGCCCGGACAGGGGACCGATGAACACTGAAGCTTTCTTT.